A single sample gave rise to the 26 T cell receptor beta chains below, sequenced in a study of vaccination and CD4 T cells after COVID-19. The treatment denotes: roughly nine-day PBMC culture with coronavirus spike peptide pools or control peptides (ViraFEST assay). Their target antigens are unknown. The Oncomine TCR Beta short-read assay generated sequence data from the DNA of cultured CD4+ T cells. TCRdb reprocessed the PCR reads via MiXCR and lists one record per CDR3 protein. The table records some 9,600 distinct CDR3 sequences, under 70% of them present only once. Sequencing used CD4+ T cells from blood, cultured in vitro. The receptors stem from a human donor who had recovered from COVID-19.

The chain has TRBV20-1 and TRBJ2-1; 10 nucleotides align to TRBD2. This CDR3 is 15 amino acids long. V dropped 4 bases and J dropped 4; count of bases not matched to a gene: 7. The germline gives CDR1 DFQATT, CDR2 SNEGSKA (reference sequence). CDR3: CSATGSAGGYNEQFF. The DNA of the CDR3 is TGCAGTGCTACCGGTTCAGCGGGAGGGTACAATGAGCAGTTCTTC.

Here the CDR3 DNA reads TGTGCCAGCTCACCACCTGGCAGGGGCCCCCTCGAGCAGTACTTC. Protein: CASSPPGRGPLEQYF. J is TRBJ2-7 and V is TRBV18; possibly TRBD1 for D (6 bases). Germline V CDR1 and CDR2: KGHSH, LQKENI. The V end was cut by 0 bases, the J end by 6 bases, with 15 bases between. The CDR3 has 15 residues.

J is TRBJ2-5 and V is TRBV12-3 or TRBV12-4; a possible D gene is TRBD1 (5 bases). The CDR3 runs 12 residues. V lost 6 bases and J lost 7, with 12 bases in between. The CDR3 reads CASSYTTGTQYF. CDR3 bases: TGTGCCAGCAGCTACACTACAGGGACCCAGTACTTC.

J is TRBJ1-1 and V is TRBV19; D unresolved. The CDR3 runs 13 residues. From germline, CDR1 is LNHDA and CDR2 SQIVND (reference sequence). V was shortened by 4 bases and J by 5 bases, with 11 bases between the two germline ends. The CDR3 region is CASSTSTETEAFF. In DNA, the CDR3 is TGTGCCAGTAGTACGTCCACAGAGACTGAAGCTTTCTTT.

J is TRBJ2-7 and V is TRBV10-3; D perhaps matches TRBD2 (5 bases). The CDR3 runs to 15 residues. CDR1 and CDR2 (germline): ENHRY, SYGVKD. V lost 6 bases and J lost 0, with 15 bases in between. CDR3 protein: CAIRASPASSYEQYF. CDR3 nucleotides: TGTGCCATCAGAGCTAGCCCAGCCAGCTCCTACGAGCAGTACTTC.

This clonotype appeared a few times. The CDR3 here is CATSDPDRGDSIKHF. CDR3 sequence (DNA): TGTGCCACCAGTGACCCGGACAGGGGGGATTCTATCAAGCATTTT. This chain links TRBV24-1 with TRBJ1-5; 10 bases are shared with TRBD1. Per the germline V gene, CDR1 is KGHDR and CDR2 is SFDVKD. V lost 4 bases and J lost 14; bases outside the gene matches: 13. The CDR3 is made up of 15 amino acids.

The chain joins TRBV7-2 to TRBJ1-1; weak D call: TRBD1 (5 bases). Trimming took off 5 bases at V and 8 bases at J, with 15 bases between the two ends. The germline V gene has CDR1 SGHTA and CDR2 FQGNSA. CDR3 length: 13 amino acids. CDR3: CASSQQLRGEAFF. CDR3 sequence (DNA): TGTGCCAGCAGCCAACAGTTGCGGGGGGAAGCTTTCTTT. The full variable domain, rest sourced from reference TRBV7-2 and TRBJ1-1, is GAGVSQSPSNKVTEKGKDVELRCDPISGHTALYWYRQSLGQGLEFLIYFQGNSAPDKSGLPSDRFSAERTGGSVSTLTIQRTQQEDSAVYLCASSQQLRGEAFFGQGTRLTVV.

This chain joins TRBV7-6 and TRBJ2-3; 9 bases line up with TRBD1. Per the germline V gene, CDR1 is SGHVS and CDR2 is FNYEAQ. The CDR3 has 16 residues. The V and J ends lost 4 bases and 4 bases, in that order; junction bases with no gene match: 9. The CDR3 nucleotides read TGTGCCAGCAGCTCAGTACAGGGGGCGAGCGCAGATACGCAGTATTTT. It encodes CASSSVQGASADTQYF.

The chain is built from TRBV19 and TRBJ2-5; the D gene is possibly TRBD2 (5 bases). Trimming took off 3 bases at V and 5 bases at J, with 10 bases between the two ends. The CDR3 is made up of 13 amino acids. In germline, CDR1 is LNHDA, CDR2 SQIVND (reference sequence). CDR3 nucleotides: TGTGCCAGTAGTATTGTGACGGGGGAGACCCAGTACTTC. This gives the protein CASSIVTGETQYF.

The genes are TRBV6-1 and TRBJ1-2; a possible D gene is TRBD1 (6 bases). The germline gives CDR1 MNHNS, CDR2 SASEGT. Trimming cost V 6 bases and J 4 bases, with 15 bases left between them. CDR3 length: 14 amino acids. This CDR3 reads CASSLTGTIYGYTF. As DNA, the CDR3 is TGTGCCAGCAGCCTAACCGGGACAATCTATGGCTACACCTTC.

This sequence joins TRBV20-1 and TRBJ1-6, with unresolved D. The CDR3 has 11 amino acids. V lost 3 bases to trimming and J lost 8 bases, with 5 bases between them. Germline CDR1 reads DFQATT; CDR2 reads SNEGSKA (reference sequence). The CDR3 loop reads CSARAHSPLHF. CDR3 in DNA: TGCAGTGCTAGGGCTCATTCACCCCTCCACTTT.

The chain links TRBV6-1 to TRBJ1-5, with D possibly matching TRBD1 (5 bases). V was cut by 5 bases and J by 2 bases, with 19 bases left in between. The CDR3 length is 17 residues. Germline assignment: CDR1 MNHNS and CDR2 SASEGT. In DNA form, the CDR3 reads TGTGCCAGCAGTAAAACAGGAATCTGGGCGGGCAATCAGCCCCAGCATTTT. Amino acid sequence: CASSKTGIWAGNQPQHF.

The chain uses TRBV28 and TRBJ1-5, with D uncertain. There are 12 residues in the CDR3. Germline assignment: CDR1 MDHEN and CDR2 SYDVKM. Trimming left V 1 base short and J 6 bases short, with 4 bases between. The CDR3 loop reads CASSLYRQPQHF. The DNA for the CDR3 is TGTGCCAGCAGTTTATATCGTCAGCCCCAGCATTTT.

The V gene is TRBV7-8, the J gene TRBJ2-1; 7 nucleotides line up with TRBD2. V shed 2 bases and J 0 bases; nucleotides not matched to a gene: 1. Germline CDR1 is SGHVS and CDR2 is FQNEAQ. The CDR3 covers 15 residues. For the CDR3, the DNA is TGTGCCAGCAGCTTACGGGACTACTCCTACAATGAGCAGTTCTTC. Its translation is CASSLRDYSYNEQFF.

This CDR3 reads CAWSTQGGYGYTF. CDR3 coding DNA: TGTGCCTGGAGTACCCAGGGGGGCTATGGCTACACCTTC. This chain connects TRBV30 to TRBJ1-2; 7 nucleotides agree with TRBD1. J gave up 4 bases and V 2 bases, and 4 bases lay outside the gene matches. Germline CDR1 GTSNPN, CDR2 SVGIG (reference sequence). The CDR3 is made up of 13 amino acids.

This chain connects TRBV30 to TRBJ2-3, with 8 bases aligning to TRBD2. Germline V gene lookup returns CDR1 GTSNPN and CDR2 SVGIG (reference sequence). This CDR3 has 14 amino acids. Losses at the gene ends were 8 bases for V and 1 base for J; bases not matched to a gene: 8. The CDR3 coding sequence is TGTGCCGGACGCTCAGCGGGGGGCACAGATACGCAGTATTTT. Its translation: CAGRSAGGTDTQYF.

V gene TRBV7-6 combines with J gene TRBJ2-5; 8 bases match TRBD2. There are 14 residues in the CDR3. With 5 bases clipped from V and 5 bases from J, the junction kept 7 bases outside the gene matches. Germline V CDR1 and CDR2: SGHVS, FNYEAQ. Here the CDR3 reads CASSRSGGVETQYF. In DNA form, the CDR3 reads TGTGCCAGCAGCCGAAGCGGGGGTGTGGAGACCCAGTACTTC.

The chain is built from TRBV20-1 and TRBJ1-2; D might be TRBD1 (6 bases). V was clipped by 2 bases and J by 7 bases, with 11 bases between them. This CDR3 region has 12 residues. Germline assignment: CDR1 DFQATT and CDR2 SNEGSKA (reference sequence). This chain's CDR3 is CSARRGGSGYTF. As DNA, the CDR3 is TGCAGTGCTAGAAGGGGGGGGTCTGGCTACACCTTC.

This clonotype was counted only a few times. The chain joins TRBV20-1 to TRBJ1-2; 9 bases fit TRBD1. With 3 bases clipped from V and 6 bases from J, the junction kept 5 bases outside the gene matches. The CDR3 spans 13 residues. Germline loops: CDR1 DFQATT, CDR2 SNEGSKA (reference sequence). CDR3 nucleotides: TGCAGTGCTAGGTGGGACAGGGCGAATGGCTACACCTTC. Its translation: CSARWDRANGYTF.

This clonotype has a handful of counts. This sequence joins TRBV6-1 and TRBJ2-3; D possibly corresponds to TRBD2 (6 bases). Trimming pared 2 bases from V and 1 base from J, leaving 7 bases between. Germline V CDR1 and CDR2: MNHNS, SASEGT. This CDR3 region has 14 residues. The CDR3 loop reads CASSEQRGTDTQYF. CDR3 in DNA: TGTGCCAGCAGTGAACAGCGGGGCACAGATACGCAGTATTTT.

This clonotype was seen more than once but under ten times. V usage is TRBV19 and J usage is TRBJ2-2; weak D call: TRBD1 (6 bases). V lost 8 bases, J lost 6 bases, and 16 bases lay in between. The CDR3 has 14 amino acids. Germline values: CDR1 LNHDA, CDR2 SQIVND (reference sequence). This CDR3 is CASLTGSWPGELFF. CDR3 coding DNA: TGTGCCAGTCTTACAGGGAGTTGGCCCGGGGAGCTGTTTTTT.

In this sample, this clonotype turned up once. This chain connects TRBV27 to TRBJ1-2, with D uncertain. The V gene lost 1 base and the J gene lost 9 bases, with 12 bases spanning the gap. This CDR3 is 13 amino acids long. In germline, CDR1 is MNHEY, CDR2 SMNVEV (reference sequence). The chain's CDR3 is CASSLLGGGSYTF. The CDR3 region has the DNA TGTGCCAGCAGTTTATTGGGCGGAGGCAGCTACACCTTC.

The rearrangement uses TRBV12-3 or TRBV12-4 and TRBJ1-5, with TRBD1 as a possible D gene (5 bases). V dropped 6 bases and J dropped 1 base, with 10 bases sitting between them. This CDR3 is 14 amino acids long. The CDR3 DNA is TGTGCCAGCAGCAGGTGGGGGAGCAATCAGCCCCAGCATTTT. Translating gives CASSRWGSNQPQHF.

CDR3 sequence reads: CASSYSDPRFWAFF. In DNA form, the CDR3 reads TGTGCCAGCAGTTACTCGGATCCTAGATTCTGGGCTTTCTTT. The chain carries TRBV6-2 or TRBV6-3 and TRBJ1-1, with D hard to call. The CDR3 spans 14 residues. Trimming left V 0 bases short and J 11 bases short, with 16 bases between. Germline lookup yields CDR1 MNHEY and CDR2 SVGEGT.

The V gene is TRBV25-1, the J gene TRBJ2-5; D perhaps matches TRBD2 (7 bases). From germline, CDR1 is MGHDK and CDR2 SYGVNS. Trimming took off 2 bases at V and 5 bases at J, with 18 bases between the two ends. The CDR3 covers 16 residues. The CDR3 loop reads CASSEMAGRGLETQYF. CDR3 DNA sequence: TGTGCCAGCAGTGAAATGGCGGGGAGGGGGTTGGAGACCCAGTACTTC.

The count of this clonotype is one. The CDR3 DNA sequence: TGTGCCAGCACCAGACAGTTAATTTTAGAGACCCAGTACTTC. Protein product: CASTRQLILETQYF. The rearrangement joins TRBV2 to TRBJ2-5; possible D gene TRBD1, 5 bases. The V end lost 7 bases, the J end lost 4 bases, and 16 bases lay between the germline ends. Germline V gene data show CDR1 as SNHLY and CDR2 as FYNNEI. This CDR3 comprises 14 residues.